These 15 T cell receptor beta chains were sequenced from one sample in a study of cytomegalovirus exposure and HLA in healthy donors. Only in-frame clones appear in the TCRdb table, and some are missing; sequencing was by immunoSEQ multiplex PCR. Altogether about 130,000 clones are present, 89% being singletons, with the ten largest covering around 1.3%. Sequencing was carried out using PBMCs. Receptor source: a woman in her late teens or twenties in good health and CMV-seronegative.

V and J are TRBV5-1 and TRBJ1-1; 7 bases match TRBD1. The V segment lost 5 bases and the J segment 10 bases; nucleotides outside the gene matches: 14. This CDR3 contains 14 residues. CDR1 SGHRS and CDR2 YFSETQ come from the germline V gene. This CDR3 is CASRLSEGANSAFF. DNA for the CDR3: TGCGCCAGCAGACTGAGTGAGGGGGCGAATTCAGCTTTCTTT. Looking up the rest from reference TRBV5-1 and TRBJ1-1 gives the full variable domain: KAGVTQTPRYLIKTRGQQVTLSCSPISGHRSVSWYQQTPGQGLQFLFEYFSETQRNKGNFPGRFSGRQFSNSRSEMNVSTLELGDSALYLCASRLSEGANSAFFGQGTRLTVV.

The V gene is TRBV6-1, the J gene TRBJ1-5; D unclear. From germline, CDR1 is MNHNS and CDR2 SASEGT. The length of the CDR3 is 18 residues. Trimming left V 4 bases short and J 0 bases short, with 19 bases between. CDR3 sequence reads: CASSGIVAGSYSNQPQHF. Written as DNA, the CDR3 is TGTGCCAGCAGTGGGATTGTGGCAGGCTCATATAGCAATCAGCCCCAGCATTTT.

The V gene is TRBV19, the J gene TRBJ1-2; D might be TRBD1 (6 bases). CDR1 and CDR2 from the germline V gene are LNHDA and SQIVND (reference sequence). V was shortened by 7 bases and J by 5 bases, with 11 bases between the two germline ends. There are 12 residues in the CDR3. The CDR3 reads CASTTTGYGYTF. The CDR3 bases are TGTGCCAGTACAACGACAGGTTATGGCTACACCTTC.

V gene TRBV25-1 combines with J gene TRBJ1-4; 8 bases agree with TRBD1. CDR3 length equals 15 residues. Germline V gene lookup returns CDR1 MGHDK and CDR2 SYGVNS. V shed 4 bases, J shed 7 bases, and the junction held 8 bases outside the gene matches. The CDR3 region has the DNA TGTGCCAGCAGTGCCGACAGGGGATATGCTGAAAAACTGTTTTTT. Translation: CASSADRGYAEKLFF.

The chain carries TRBV4-1 and TRBJ2-7; D is possibly TRBD2 (6 bases). This CDR3 is built from 15 residues. Germline V gene data show CDR1 as MGHRA and CDR2 as YSYEKL. Deletions cut 1 base from V and 4 bases from J, with 14 bases between. CDR3 residues: CASSQAFPGAYEQYF. In nucleotides, the CDR3 is TGCGCCAGCAGCCAAGCATTCCCGGGAGCTTACGAGCAGTACTTC.

This rearrangement joins TRBV7-8 to TRBJ1-1, with D uncertain. CDR1 and CDR2 (germline): SGHVS, FQNEAQ. V lost 2 bases to trimming and J lost 3 bases, with 7 bases between them. This CDR3 region has 13 residues. The CDR3 here is CASSLNSDTEAFF. As DNA, the CDR3 is TGTGCCAGCAGCTTAAACTCGGACACTGAAGCTTTCTTT.

The genes are TRBV5-1 and TRBJ1-6; 10 nucleotides align to TRBD1. The CDR3 consists of 17 residues. The germline V gene has CDR1 SGHRS and CDR2 YFSETQ. The V gene end was trimmed by 3 bases and the J gene end by 10 bases; junction bases not matched to a gene: 13. The CDR3 region is CASSYDDPGQGRSPLHF. The CDR3 DNA is TGCGCCAGCAGCTACGATGACCCGGGACAGGGGCGCTCACCCCTCCACTTT.

Only a few counts were recorded for this clone. The V call is TRBV14, the J call TRBJ2-1; D gene ambiguous. The CDR3 runs 11 residues. Trimming removed 2 bases at V and 8 bases at J, with 4 bases between. Germline values: CDR1 SGHDN, CDR2 FVKESK. As DNA, the CDR3 is TGTGCCAGCAGCCAACTCCATGAGCAGTTCTTC. Translation: CASSQLHEQFF.

The chain employs TRBV7-3 and TRBJ2-3; 7 nucleotides align to TRBD2. Germline loops: CDR1 SGHTA, CDR2 FQGTGA. The CDR3 runs 16 residues. The trim removed 5 bases at V and 2 bases at J, leaving 10 bases unmatched. CDR3 region: CASSQASGGNTDTQYF. In DNA form, the CDR3 reads TGTGCCAGCAGCCAGGCTTCGGGGGGTAACACAGATACGCAGTATTTT.

This chain links TRBV9 with TRBJ1-5; TRBD1 might be the D (5 bases). Germline lookup yields CDR1 SGDLS and CDR2 YYNGEE. Trimming took off 0 bases at V and 5 bases at J, with 18 bases between the two ends. The CDR3 is 17 residues long. CDR3: CASSVGGQATKHQPQHF. The CDR3 bases are TGTGCCAGCAGCGTAGGCGGACAAGCCACGAAACATCAGCCCCAGCATTTT.

This clone was counted a single time. The CDR3 loop is CASSKRGGWHQPQHF. CDR3 in DNA: TGTGCCAGCTCAAAGAGGGGGGGGTGGCATCAGCCCCAGCATTTT. The chain couples TRBV6-5 to TRBJ1-5; TRBD1 might be the D (6 bases). Germline V lookup: CDR1 MNHEY, CDR2 SVGAGI. This CDR3 comprises 15 residues. Trimming stripped 8 bases from V and 5 bases from J, with 19 bases between.

This chain joins TRBV9 and TRBJ2-7; D may be TRBD1 (6 bases). Trimming stripped 2 bases from V and 3 bases from J, with 21 bases between. CDR1 and CDR2 from the germline V gene are SGDLS and YYNGEE. The CDR3 consists of 17 residues. The CDR3 here is CASSVEVGQGKNYEQYF. The CDR3 coding sequence is TGTGCCAGCAGCGTGGAGGTGGGACAAGGAAAAAACTACGAGCAGTACTTC.

The chain combines TRBV4-1 with TRBJ2-3, with a tentative D call TRBD2 (5 bases). V was clipped by 1 base and J by 2 bases, with 7 bases between them. Germline V gives CDR1 MGHRA, CDR2 YSYEKL. This CDR3 spans 14 amino acids. The CDR3, as DNA: TGCGCCAGCAGCCAAGTTGACTACACAGATACGCAGTATTTT. This translates into CASSQVDYTDTQYF.

V is TRBV9 and J is TRBJ1-4; 10 positions agree with TRBD1. CDR1 is SGDLS, CDR2 YYNGEE, per germline. The CDR3 loop spans 14 amino acids. The V gene end was trimmed by 3 bases and the J gene end by 10 bases; junction bases not matched to a gene: 6. CDR3 loop: CASSGQGARRKLFF. The CDR3 coding sequence is TGTGCCAGCAGCGGACAGGGGGCGCGAAGAAAACTGTTTTTT. Full variable domain (outside the CDR3, taken from reference TRBV9 and TRBJ1-4): DSGVTQTPKHLITATGQRVTLRCSPRSGDLSVYWYQQSLDQGLQFLIQYYNGEERAKGNILERFSAQQFPDLHSELNLSSLELGDSALYFCASSGQGARRKLFFGSGTQLSVL.

This chain uses TRBV5-1 with TRBJ2-1, with TRBD2 matching over 14 bases. The ends lost 4 bases at V and 9 bases at J; junction bases unmatched: 12. The CDR3 runs to 17 residues. Germline V gene data show CDR1 as SGHRS and CDR2 as YFSETQ. CDR3 in amino acids: CASSQTSGGARGLEQFF. The CDR3 DNA reads TGCGCCAGCAGCCAGACTAGCGGGGGGGCCAGAGGCCTTGAGCAGTTCTTC. Using reference TRBV5-1 and TRBJ2-1 for the parts outside the CDR3, the full variable domain is KAGVTQTPRYLIKTRGQQVTLSCSPISGHRSVSWYQQTPGQGLQFLFEYFSETQRNKGNFPGRFSGRQFSNSRSEMNVSTLELGDSALYLCASSQTSGGARGLEQFFGPGTRLTVL.